A single sample is the source of the 28 T cell receptor beta chains below, sequenced in a study of early T cells in non-severe SARS-CoV-2 infection. TCRdb processed the 5' RACE reads anew with MiXCR; each CDR3 protein has one entry. The table lists tens of thousands of distinct CDR3 sequences, under 9.5% of them singletons, with about 5.6% in the top ten. Sequencing was performed on whole blood. Receptor source: an adult who was a healthcare worker with PCR-confirmed SARS-CoV-2 infection or an uninfected control (not recorded which).

This clonotype was seen many times. The genes are TRBV7-3 and TRBJ2-2; D unresolved. This CDR3 is built from 14 residues. The ends were cut back, 5 bases at V and 1 base at J, with 8 bases in the middle. Germline V gene lookup returns CDR1 SGHTA and CDR2 FQGTGA. For the CDR3, the DNA is TGTGCCAGCAGCCCCTCTAGGAACACCGGGGAGCTGTTTTTT. Encoded protein: CASSPSRNTGELFF.

At least ten counts were recorded for this clonotype. This rearrangement joins TRBV5-1 to TRBJ2-5; D gene unclear. V lost 0 bases to trimming and J lost 5 bases, with 14 bases between them. The CDR3 contains 15 residues. The germline V gene encodes CDR1 SGHRS and CDR2 YFSETQ. CDR3: CASSLDRVGHETQYF. For the CDR3, the DNA is TGCGCCAGCAGCTTGGACCGCGTCGGTCACGAGACCCAGTACTTC.

This clonotype was recorded many times. The chain has TRBV7-9 and TRBJ1-5; D unclear. There are 13 residues in the CDR3. The ends were cut back, 6 bases at V and 4 bases at J, with 10 bases in the middle. Germline V gene data show CDR1 as SEHNR and CDR2 as FQNEAQ (reference sequence). The CDR3 is CASSRTDNQPQHF. The CDR3 DNA reads as TGTGCCAGCAGTCGGACGGATAATCAGCCCCAGCATTTT.

The V gene is TRBV18, the J gene TRBJ2-1, with D possibly matching TRBD2 (6 bases). This CDR3 is built from 15 residues. The germline V gene encodes CDR1 KGHSH and CDR2 LQKENI. V lost 3 bases and J 2 bases, leaving 11 bases between the germline ends. Here the CDR3 DNA reads TGTGCCAGCTCACCGGGCGGGGTCCCCTACAATGAGCAGTTCTTC. It codes for CASSPGGVPYNEQFF.

There are many counts of this clonotype. The rearrangement joins TRBV7-3 to TRBJ2-5; D might be TRBD2 (6 bases). Germline V gene lookup returns CDR1 SGHTA and CDR2 FQGTGA. CDR3 size: 13 residues. V was cut by 5 bases and J by 5 bases, with 12 bases left in between. The CDR3 DNA is TGTGCCAGCAGCGCAACTCGGGAGGAGACCCAGTACTTC. Its translation: CASSATREETQYF. Looking up the rest from reference TRBV7-3 and TRBJ2-5 gives the full variable domain: GAGVSQTPSNKVTEKGKYVELRCDPISGHTALYWYRQSLGQGPEFLIYFQGTGAADDSGLPNDRFFAVRPEGSVSTLKIQRTERGDSAVYLCASSATREETQYFGPGTRLLVL.

This clonotype was counted between two and nine times. The rearrangement links TRBV19 to TRBJ2-5; a possible D gene is TRBD2 (6 bases). CDR1 and CDR2 from the germline V gene are LNHDA and SQIVND (reference sequence). CDR3 length: 11 residues. Trimming shortened V by 11 bases and J by 5 bases, and 12 bases separated the two germline ends. The CDR3 nucleotides read TGTGCCGCTGGTGGGAGGGAGACCCAGTACTTC. This translates into CAAGGRETQYF.

V and J are TRBV2 and TRBJ2-3; no definite D call. In germline, CDR1 is SNHLY, CDR2 FYNNEI. The CDR3 sequence is 14 residues long. Trimming removed 5 bases at V and 6 bases at J, with 15 bases between. This CDR3 reads CASSSFTGPDTQYF. DNA for the CDR3: TGTGCCAGCAGTTCTTTCACCGGGCCCGATACGCAGTATTTT. The variable domain in full, completed from reference TRBV2 and TRBJ2-3, reads EPEVTQTPSHQVTQMGQEVILRCVPISNHLYFYWYRQILGQKVEFLVSFYNNEISEKSEIFDDQFSVERPDGSNFTLKIRSTKLEDSAMYFCASSSFTGPDTQYFGPGTRLTVL.

In regard to this clonotype: This could be a read error, since a much larger clone is one nucleotide away. The chain links TRBV7-2 to TRBJ2-1; 10 bases agree with TRBD2. Germline assignment: CDR1 SGHTA and CDR2 FQGNSA. This CDR3 region has 16 residues. The CDR3 DNA is TGTGTCAGCAGCCCACAGTTAGCGGGAGGTGGGAATGAGCAGTTCTTC. Translation: CVSSPQLAGGGNEQFF. Using reference TRBV7-2 and TRBJ2-1 for the parts outside the CDR3, the full variable domain is GAGVSQSPSNKVTEKGKDVELRCDPISGHTALYWYRQSLGQGLEFLIYFQGNSAPDKSGLPSDRFSAERTGGSVSTLTIQRTQQEDSAVYLCVSSPQLAGGGNEQFFGPGTRLTVL.

This clonotype was detected ten times or more. This chain uses TRBV3-1 with TRBJ1-5; D not certain. This CDR3 comprises 17 residues. The germline V gene has CDR1 LGHDT and CDR2 YNNKEL (reference sequence). Trimming took off 0 bases at V and 2 bases at J, with 14 bases between the two ends. The DNA for the CDR3 is TGTGCCAGCAGCCAAGATTTCGTAGGGCAAGGCAATCAGCCCCAGCATTTT. Amino acids: CASSQDFVGQGNQPQHF.

V is TRBV18 and J is TRBJ2-3; D gene unclear. Germline-derived CDR1 and CDR2 are KGHSH and LQKENI. CDR3 length: 14 residues. V lost 4 bases, J lost 4 bases, and 12 bases lay in between. In DNA form, the CDR3 reads TGTGCCAGCTCACTGTCTCCGGCAGCAGATACGCAGTATTTT. This gives the protein CASSLSPAADTQYF.

This clonotype was picked up many times. J is TRBJ2-3 and V is TRBV20-1, with D possibly TRBD2 on 6 matching bases. The germline V gene has CDR1 DFQATT and CDR2 SNEGSKA (reference sequence). The CDR3 runs 16 residues. Trimming removed 4 bases from V and 0 bases from J, with 17 bases in between. The CDR3 protein is CSAMYVSGASTDTQYF. The CDR3 DNA reads TGCAGTGCTATGTATGTTAGCGGCGCTAGCACAGATACGCAGTATTTT.

This clonotype came up a few times. The chain uses TRBV12-5 and TRBJ1-2; the D gene is possibly TRBD1 (6 bases). The V and J ends lost 8 bases and 8 bases respectively, with 15 bases between them. Per the germline V gene, CDR1 is LGHNT and CDR2 is FRNRAP. This CDR3 comprises 12 residues. CDR3 nucleotides: TGTGCTAGTTTACAGGGATTTGGGGGCTACACCTTC. Protein product: CASLQGFGGYTF.

In this sample, this clonotype turned up many times. This chain uses TRBV5-4 with TRBJ2-2; perhaps TRBD2 as D (6 bases). Germline assignment: CDR1 SGHNT and CDR2 YYREEE (reference sequence). This CDR3 is 13 amino acids long. With 0 bases removed from V and 9 bases from J, the gap between germline ends came to 9 bases. The CDR3 DNA reads TGTGCCAGCAGCTTGGATCGGGGGAGGGAGCTGTTTTTT. Translating it yields CASSLDRGRELFF.

This clonotype was observed a single time. Being one base from a much bigger clone, this may be a read error. The DNA is left out, because the CDR3 cannot be placed on it with certainty; the CDR3 is given as TCRdb lists it. This chain connects TRBV12-3 or TRBV12-4 to TRBJ2-3; TRBD2 was called by the table and not checked on the DNA. The CDR3 totals 18 residues, both ends included. This chain's CDR3 is CASSSSPRLNVRPDTQYF.

This clonotype occurred many times. V and J are TRBV21-1 and TRBJ2-1. TRBV21-1 is assigned pseudogene status. CDR3 length: 13 residues. The CDR3 DNA follows: TGTGCCAGCAGCGCTTTTCCTTACAATGAGCAGTTCTTC. This gives the protein CASSAFPYNEQFF.

The table lists this clonotype with many counts. The chain employs TRBV15 and TRBJ1-1; D is undetermined. Trimming took off 0 bases at V and 8 bases at J, with 7 bases between the two ends. Looked up from germline, CDR1 is LNHNV and CDR2 is YYDKDF (reference sequence). This CDR3 has 12 residues. Written as DNA, the CDR3 is TGTGCCACCAGCAGAGATCAACAGGAAGCTTTCTTT. This codes for CATSRDQQEAFF. The variable domain in full, completed from reference TRBV15 and TRBJ1-1, reads DAMVIQNPRYQVTQFGKPVTLSCSQTLNHNVMYWYQQKSSQAPKLLFHYYDKDFNNEADTPDNFQSRRPNTSFCFLDIRSPGLGDTAMYLCATSRDQQEAFFGQGTRLTVV.

At least ten counts were recorded for this clonotype. The chain is built from TRBV28 and TRBJ2-5, with D perhaps being TRBD1 or TRBD2 (7 bases each). CDR1 and CDR2 from the germline V gene are MDHEN and SYDVKM. Between the trimmed V and J ends, which lost 5 bases and 1 base, there was a span of 17 bases. The CDR3 runs to 16 residues. The CDR3 sequence is CASSPRQGGAQETQYF. CDR3 DNA: TGTGCCAGCAGTCCCCGCCAGGGGGGGGCCCAAGAGACCCAGTACTTC. The whole variable domain, remainder taken from reference TRBV28 and TRBJ2-5, is DVKVTQSSRYLVKRTGEKVFLECVQDMDHENMFWYRQDPGLGLRLIYFSYDVKMKEKGDIPEGYSVSREKKERFSLILESASTNQTSMYLCASSPRQGGAQETQYFGPGTRLLVL.

The gene calls are TRBV11-2 and TRBJ2-4; D uncertain. Trimming took off 1 base at V and 9 bases at J, with 13 bases between the two ends. The germline CDR1 and CDR2 sequences are SGHAT and FQNNGV. CDR3 length equals 14 residues. The CDR3 DNA sequence: TGTGCCAGCAGCTTAGTCTTCGCAGGTGGCATTCAGTACTTC. Translated: CASSLVFAGGIQYF.

This chain joins TRBV10-3 and TRBJ1-6, with a tentative D call TRBD1 (5 bases). The germline V gene has CDR1 ENHRY and CDR2 SYGVKD. V was shortened by 1 base and J by 7 bases, with 11 bases between the two germline ends. CDR3 size: 15 residues. The CDR3 bases are TGTGCCATCAGTGAGTTGCAGGGAAGGAATTCACCCCTCCACTTT. Protein: CAISELQGRNSPLHF.

The chain is built from TRBV12-3 or TRBV12-4 and TRBJ1-5; the D is unclear. Trimming cost V 1 base and J 3 bases, with 7 bases left between them. The CDR3 is 14 amino acids. Here the CDR3 reads CASSLGGYNQPQHF. The CDR3, as DNA: TGTGCCAGCAGTTTAGGAGGGTACAATCAGCCCCAGCATTTT.

The chain links TRBV12-3 or TRBV12-4 to TRBJ2-1, with a weak D call TRBD1 (6 bases). With 6 bases removed from V and 7 bases from J, the gap between germline ends came to 28 bases. There are 18 residues in the CDR3. CDR3 residues: CASSQSWTALGARNEQFF. The CDR3 coding sequence is TGTGCCAGCAGCCAATCTTGGACAGCTCTGGGGGCTAGGAATGAGCAGTTCTTC.

The sample holds many counts of this clonotype. This sequence joins TRBV7-3 and TRBJ2-1; 7 bases align to TRBD2. CDR1 and CDR2 from the germline V gene are SGHTA and FQGTGA. CDR3 length equals 15 residues. Germline trimming cut 6 bases from V and 7 bases from J; bases unmatched to any gene: 12. CDR3 in DNA: TGTGCCAGCAGTGCGAGCGGGGACCAGTGGAATGAGCAGTTCTTC. Residues: CASSASGDQWNEQFF.

J is TRBJ2-7 and V is TRBV4-1, with 7 bases aligning to TRBD2. CDR3 length: 16 residues. Germline trimming cut 0 bases from V and 2 bases from J; bases unmatched to any gene: 7. Germline V gene sequence: CDR1 MGHRA, CDR2 YSYEKL. The CDR3 nucleotides are TGCGCCAGCAGCCAAGAACCCCCTAGCGGAGCCTACGAGCAGTACTTC. Residues: CASSQEPPSGAYEQYF.

The chain is built from TRBV7-3 and TRBJ2-3; TRBD2 is a possible D gene (6 bases). Trimming pared 3 bases from V and 5 bases from J, leaving 15 bases between. The length of the CDR3 is 15 residues. The germline gives CDR1 SGHTA, CDR2 FQGTGA. In nucleotides, the CDR3 is TGTGCCAGCAGCTTTGGACGGGGGACGGGAGATACGCAGTATTTT. This translates into CASSFGRGTGDTQYF.

This clonotype was detected ten times or more. The gene calls are TRBV28 and TRBJ1-4; D unresolved. CDR3 length equals 12 residues. The V end lost 9 bases, the J end lost 4 bases, and 9 bases lay between the germline ends. CDR1 and CDR2 (germline): MDHEN, SYDVKM. CDR3 residues: CASKTGNEKLFF. In DNA form, the CDR3 reads TGTGCCAGTAAGACTGGTAATGAAAAACTGTTTTTT. Full variable domain (outside the CDR3, taken from reference TRBV28 and TRBJ1-4): DVKVTQSSRYLVKRTGEKVFLECVQDMDHENMFWYRQDPGLGLRLIYFSYDVKMKEKGDIPEGYSVSREKKERFSLILESASTNQTSMYLCASKTGNEKLFFGSGTQLSVL.

This clonotype has at least ten counts. The gene calls are TRBV20-1 and TRBJ2-3, with 13 bases lining up with TRBD2. The junction had 3 bases not matched to a gene; V was cut back by 3 bases and J by 0 bases. This CDR3 has 16 amino acids. Germline V CDR1 and CDR2: DFQATT, SNEGSKA (reference sequence). DNA for the CDR3: TGCAGTGCTAGTCTGGGACTAGCGGGGAGCACAGATACGCAGTATTTT. Its protein product is CSASLGLAGSTDTQYF.

Ten or more counts support this clonotype. The chain is built from TRBV5-8 and TRBJ1-5; D not resolved. The CDR3 is 14 residues long. Between the trimmed V and J ends, which lost 3 bases and 2 bases, there was a span of 9 bases. The germline CDR1 and CDR2 sequences are SGHTS and YDEGEE. The CDR3 nucleotides read TGTGCCAGCAGCTCAGACATTGGCAATCAGCCCCAGCATTTT. The encoded protein is CASSSDIGNQPQHF.

This clonotype occurred many times. J is TRBJ2-1 and V is TRBV20-1, with TRBD1 matching over 7 bases. Trimming took 1 base from V and 4 from J; bases not matched to a gene: 4. This CDR3 is 14 amino acids long. Germline V gene lookup returns CDR1 DFQATT and CDR2 SNEGSKA (reference sequence). This chain's CDR3 is CSARGRDSYNEQFF. CDR3 in DNA: TGCAGTGCTAGAGGCAGGGACAGTTACAATGAGCAGTTCTTC.